This T cell receptor beta chain is drawn from a study of regulatory T cells in long-lasting Graves disease. Arm-PCR of CDR3 regions and iRepertoire HTBI primers were the basis on which TCR beta libraries were built. TCRdb itself ran the multiplex PCR reads through MiXCR, one entry per CDR3 protein. The sample has 400,000 to 500,000 distinct CDR3 sequences; about 17% are singletons. V lost 3 bases and J lost 2, with 8 bases in between. CDR1 is MNHEY, CDR2 SMNVEV, per germline (reference sequence). This CDR3 is 13 amino acids long. Time point in this sample: newly diagnosed GD, antithyroid drugs for less than 3 months. RNA extracted from PBMCs served as the sequencing template. The sample was also reused in another study, on T cells in Graves' hyperthyroidism and ophthalmopathy.

The clonotype comes from a woman between 25 and 40 years old with Graves disease. Sequences were derived from peripheral blood mononuclear cells (PBMCs), sampled at new diagnosis, from a patient treated with antithyroid drugs. This sequence joins TRBV27 and TRBJ2-7; the D is unclear. CDR3 sequence (DNA): TGTGCCAGCAGTTTGACAACCCCCTACGAGCAGTACTTC. Translated, it gives CASSLTTPYEQYF.